The entry below gives a single TCR beta chain sequence along with its context. The sample is drawn from a study of cytomegalovirus exposure and HLA in healthy donors. Study-level background: Ancestry clustering placed 81% of approximately 420 genotyped donors in the Caucasian-associated cluster.

60 Vbeta and 13 Jbeta primers were used in PCR. Sequenced by immunoSEQ multiplex PCR; TCRdb stores in-frame clones only, minus some. The sample has under 200,000 clones; approximately 77% are singletons. The germline V gene has CDR1 SGHRS and CDR2 YFSETQ. Trimming removed 0 bases from V and 8 bases from J, with 15 bases in between. The length of the CDR3 is 16 residues. Input material: PBMCs. This chain links TRBV5-1 with TRBJ1-6, with D unclear. The sequence derives from a man in his forties or fifties in good health and CMV-seropositive. Written as DNA, the CDR3 is TGCGCCAGCAGCTTGGTAACAGAAGTGTGGGATTCACCCCTCCACTTT. Translating gives CASSLVTEVWDSPLHF.